A selection of T cell receptor beta chains follows, all from one sample in a study of blood T cell repertoires in COVID-19. Method: immunoSEQ multiplex PCR; TCRdb's copy keeps in-frame clones and lacks some. The sample consists of hundreds of thousands of clones, roughly 86% of them appearing once. Sequencing used peripheral blood. The receptors here all came from a human donor in a cohort sampled during active COVID-19. The conserved cysteine and the conserved F or W are not part of the CDR3 here. The size entry is marked missing in some rows and otherwise reads once, few, many or a size class.

ASSLTGPVAGGREQF	TRBV7-3	NA
ASSFPAGGANEQF	TRBV7-9	NA
AWSSSGHNEQF	TRBV30	once
ASSQDETSPQYVETQY	TRBV4-2	few
ASGTRGKEF	TRBV10-2	once
ASGGANQANQF	TRBV27	NA
ASSALGREPEDEAF	TRBV9	NA
ASSEMWAGGEASYEQY	TRBV6-1	NA
ASSLAPPRGFGEKLF	TRBV5-1	NA
ATATILSAGADEQF	TRBV27	NA
ASSLAGGPLETQY	TRBV28	NA
ASSQGQGSYGELF	TRBV4-1	NA
SVRKGGYEQY	TRBV29-1	NA
ASSARGTASYEQY	TRBV3-1/TRBV3-2	NA
ASRKGAQGNTIY	TRBV19	NA
SASSSPSRAPRGEQY	TRBV20-1	NA
ASSSQTVSTLF	TRBV3-1/TRBV3-2	NA